These T cell receptor beta chains were read from a single sample in a study of CD8 T cells in ankylosing spondylitis. In TCRdb, the 5' RACE reads were re-called with MiXCR into one record per CDR3 protein. Of some 270,000 distinct CDR3 sequences listed, more than 15% were seen once; the top ten hold approximately 32%. The specimen was blood, either unsorted or a sorted T cell fraction (not recorded which). The receptors shown here come from a male donor with ankylosing spondylitis or in good health (not recorded which). Both conserved end residues are part of each CDR3.

j_call v_call cdr3_aa
TRBJ2-7 TRBV7-2 CASSLTQREGAYEQYF
TRBJ2-3 TRBV11-2 CASSLDNRGPDTQYF
TRBJ2-3 TRBV3-1 CASSPGTSGGTDTQYF
TRBJ1-1 TRBV29-1 CSVVDSSNTEAFF
TRBJ2-2 TRBV29-1 CSARGIGSTGELFF
TRBJ2-7 TRBV6-5 CASSSPLGGTYEQYF
TRBJ2-7 TRBV6-1 CASSPENRNEQYF
TRBJ1-6 TRBV3-1 CASSRGQANSPLHF
TRBJ2-5 TRBV20-1 CSAPHLLGLAGPGQYF
TRBJ2-2 TRBV6-2/TRBV6-3 CASMSRDTGELFF
TRBJ2-5 TRBV20-1 CSARRENKETQYF
TRBJ2-7 TRBV10-2 CASSETTGANEQYF
TRBJ2-7 TRBV20-1 CSARDAFPPRGHEQYF
TRBJ2-1 TRBV29-1 CSVEGLAGVYNEQFF
TRBJ2-7 TRBV7-7 CASSPGPQAYEQYF